This TCR beta chain was retrieved from a study of T-cell memory formation after mild COVID-19. Study outcomes and limitations: Among CD4+ contracting clones, most were CM and EM, and CD8+ ones EMRA. Pre-infection memory carried some responding clones, suggesting that cross-reactive memory joined.

TCRdb itself ran the 5' RACE reads through MiXCR, one entry per CDR3 protein. The sample records about 82,000 distinct CDR3 sequences, about 12% being singletons. This clonotype was counted ten times or more. As yet, its antigen is unknown. There are 13 residues in the CDR3. Trimming pared 4 bases from V and 8 bases from J, leaving 13 bases between. CDR1 is SGDLS and CDR2 is YYNGEE in the germline V gene. This sequence originates from an adult woman who had mild COVID-19 (a few samples of this study predate the infection). Cell type and time point are not known. The sample consisted of PBMCs or a T cell subset sorted from them (not recorded which). The rearrangement joins TRBV9 to TRBJ2-1, with D perhaps TRBD1 (5 bases). In nucleotides, the CDR3 is TGTGCCAGCAGCTTATCACAGGTCGATGAGCAGTTCTTC. Protein sequence: CASSLSQVDEQFF.